These 5 T cell receptor beta chains share one sample of origin, sequenced in a study of control samples from healthy donors and cancer patients. The protocol was immunoSEQ multiplex PCR, while the TCRdb copy is restricted to in-frame clones and leaves out a portion. The sample consists of 75,000 to 95,000 clones, approximately 95% of them appearing once. The sequenced sample consisted of blood. Receptors originate from a woman aged 25 to 45 in good health.

The chain combines TRBV27 with TRBJ2-1; D is ambiguous. The CDR3 consists of 12 residues. V lost 4 bases and J lost 10, with 11 bases in between. Germline V gives CDR1 MNHEY, CDR2 SMNVEV (reference sequence). The CDR3, as DNA: TGTGCCAGCAGTTCCGGGTTCCTAGAGCAGTTCTTC. It is translated as CASSSGFLEQFF.

This rearrangement joins TRBV4-1 to TRBJ2-3, with D unclear. CDR3 length equals 12 residues. In germline, CDR1 is MGHRA, CDR2 YSYEKL. Trimming removed 3 bases at V and 7 bases at J, with 8 bases between. CDR3 region: CASSQTYNTQYF. In DNA, the CDR3 is TGCGCCAGCAGCCAGACTTACAATACGCAGTATTTT.

Only one count was recorded for this clone. One end of the junction does not line up with germline, which may come from a read error. The chain joins TRBV5-4 to TRBJ2-7; weak D call: TRBD2 (6 bases). This CDR3 has 13 residues. Germline V gene data show CDR1 as SGHNT and CDR2 as YYREEE (reference sequence). The CDR3 loop is CASTRAPRDEQCF. DNA of the CDR3: TGTGCCAGCACCCGGGCGCCGCGGGACGAGCAGTGCTTC.

This chain uses TRBV2 with TRBJ1-5, with D possibly being TRBD1 (6 bases). V shed 4 bases and J shed 1 base, with 11 bases lying between them. Germline V CDR1 and CDR2: SNHLY, FYNNEI. The CDR3 covers 15 residues. The chain's CDR3 is CASSVQGLSNQPQHF. The CDR3 bases are TGTGCCAGCAGTGTCCAGGGGCTCAGCAATCAGCCCCAGCATTTT.

This clone was counted a single time. The chain uses TRBV7-9 and TRBJ1-1, with D tentatively TRBD1 (5 bases). V was clipped by 7 bases and J by 6 bases, with 15 bases between them. This CDR3 is 13 amino acids long. In germline, CDR1 is SEHNR, CDR2 FQNEAQ (reference sequence). The CDR3 DNA follows: TGTGCCAGCACCTTCAGTCCGGGGGCTGAAGCTTTCTTT. It encodes CASTFSPGAEAFF.